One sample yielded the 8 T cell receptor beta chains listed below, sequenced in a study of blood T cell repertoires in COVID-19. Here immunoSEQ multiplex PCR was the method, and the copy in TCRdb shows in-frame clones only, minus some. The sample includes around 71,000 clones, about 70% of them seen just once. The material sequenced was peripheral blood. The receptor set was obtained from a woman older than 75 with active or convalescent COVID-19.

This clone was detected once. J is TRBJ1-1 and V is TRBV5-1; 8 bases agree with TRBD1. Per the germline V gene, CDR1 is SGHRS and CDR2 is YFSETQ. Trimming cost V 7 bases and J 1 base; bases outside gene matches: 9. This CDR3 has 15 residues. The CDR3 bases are TGCGCCAGCCAGCCAGGGGGCGCGGAGAACACTGAAGCTTTCTTT. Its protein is CASQPGGAENTEAFF.

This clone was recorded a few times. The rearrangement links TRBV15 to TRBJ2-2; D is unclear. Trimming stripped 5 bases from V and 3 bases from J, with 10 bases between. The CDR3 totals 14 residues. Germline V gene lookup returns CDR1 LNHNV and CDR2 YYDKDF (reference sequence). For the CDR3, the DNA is TGTGCCACCAGCGTAAGACGGGACACCGGGGAGCTGTTTTTT. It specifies CATSVRRDTGELFF. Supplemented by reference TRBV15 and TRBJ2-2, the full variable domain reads DAMVIQNPRYQVTQFGKPVTLSCSQTLNHNVMYWYQQKSSQAPKLLFHYYDKDFNNEADTPDNFQSRRPNTSFCFLDIRSPGLGDTAMYLCATSVRRDTGELFFGEGSRLTVL.

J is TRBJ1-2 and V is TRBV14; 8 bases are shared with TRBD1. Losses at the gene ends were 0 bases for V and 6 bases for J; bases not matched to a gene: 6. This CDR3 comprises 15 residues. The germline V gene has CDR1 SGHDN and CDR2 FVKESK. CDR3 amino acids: CASSQDRGQVNGYTF. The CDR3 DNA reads TGTGCCAGCAGCCAAGATCGGGGACAGGTCAATGGCTACACCTTC. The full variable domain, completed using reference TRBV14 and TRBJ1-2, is EAGVTQFPSHSVIEKGQTVTLRCDPISGHDNLYWYRRVMGKEIKFLLHFVKESKQDESGMPNNRFLAERTGGTYSTLKVQPAELEDSGVYFCASSQDRGQVNGYTFGSGTRLTVV.

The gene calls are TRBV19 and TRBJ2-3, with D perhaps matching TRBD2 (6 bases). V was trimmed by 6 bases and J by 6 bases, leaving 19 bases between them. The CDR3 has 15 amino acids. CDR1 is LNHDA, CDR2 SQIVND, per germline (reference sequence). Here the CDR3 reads CASSSSGLSADTQYF. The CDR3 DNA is TGTGCCAGTAGCTCATCGGGACTGTCGGCGGATACGCAGTATTTT.

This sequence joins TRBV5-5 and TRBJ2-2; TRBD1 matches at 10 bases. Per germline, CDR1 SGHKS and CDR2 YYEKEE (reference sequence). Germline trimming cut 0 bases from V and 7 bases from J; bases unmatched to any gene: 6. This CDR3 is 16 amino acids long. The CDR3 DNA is TGTGCCAGCAGCTTGGGACCCGGGACAGGGGTCGGGGAGCTGTTTTTT. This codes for CASSLGPGTGVGELFF.

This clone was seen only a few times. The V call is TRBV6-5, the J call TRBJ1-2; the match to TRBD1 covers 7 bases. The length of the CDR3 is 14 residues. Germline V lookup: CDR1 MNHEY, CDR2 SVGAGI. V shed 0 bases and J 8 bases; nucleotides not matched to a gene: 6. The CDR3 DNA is TGTGCCAGCAGTTACTCGAGAGGGGGCTGGGGCTACACCTTC. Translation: CASSYSRGGWGYTF.

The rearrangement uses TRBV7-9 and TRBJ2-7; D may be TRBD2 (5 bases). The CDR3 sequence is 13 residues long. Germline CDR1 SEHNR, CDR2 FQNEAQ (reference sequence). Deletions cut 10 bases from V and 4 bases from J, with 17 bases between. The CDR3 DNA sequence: TGTGCCATCCGGACTGGGCGGTCGTACGAGCAGTACTTC. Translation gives CAIRTGRSYEQYF.

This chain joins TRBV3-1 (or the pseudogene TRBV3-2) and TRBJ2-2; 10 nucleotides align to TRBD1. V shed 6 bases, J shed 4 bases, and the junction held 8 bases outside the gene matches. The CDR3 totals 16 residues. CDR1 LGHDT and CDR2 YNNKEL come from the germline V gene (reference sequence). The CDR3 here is CASRPRQGALTGELFF. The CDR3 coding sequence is TGTGCCAGCAGGCCAAGACAGGGGGCGCTCACCGGGGAGCTGTTTTTT.